What follows describes a single T cell receptor (beta chain). Germline assignment: CDR1 SGHAT and CDR2 FQDESV (reference sequence). The V end lost 2 bases, the J end lost 2 bases, and 11 bases lay between the germline ends. The CDR3 consists of 15 residues. As originally analysed: How many nucleated cells were present was estimated from reference gene primer amplification. Using immunoSEQ multiplex PCR, the repertoire was profiled, and TCRdb retains in-frame clones only, with some absent. V and J calls and clone size are those listed in that table; D and trimming were worked out from the DNA. The data contain around 150,000 clones, about four fifths of them singletons. The data were taken from a study of blood T cell repertoires in COVID-19. Study information: The samples span acute and convalescent COVID-19 from the United States, Italy and Spain. Nucleic acid was either cDNA or gDNA, and it came from T cells, B-cell-depleted T cells, or PBMCs.

V is TRBV11-1 and J is TRBJ2-3; D gene ambiguous. The TCR sequence derives from a man between 65 and 85 years old with acute or convalescent COVID-19. The sample taken for sequencing was peripheral blood. The CDR3 here is CASSLLAGITDTQYF. The CDR3 coding sequence is TGTGCCAGCAGCTTACTGGCAGGAATCACAGATACGCAGTATTTT.